Listed below are T cell receptor beta chains from one sample, sequenced in a study of a mutant IDH1 vaccine in newly diagnosed glioma. For these TCRs, the target antigens are not known. TCRdb's copy holds only in-frame clones and misses some; the assay was immunoSEQ multiplex PCR. The sample carries about 82,000 clones, almost 85% recorded once. This sample comprised PBMCs, obtained from a glioma patient whose treatment included an IDH1 peptide vaccine. The origin of the receptors is a man aged 30 to 39 with glioma. Some clones in this sample may be carry-over from other donors' samples. Each CDR3 is given with its conserved first and last residue. D genes are given only for firm matches. Part of the rows lack a size; the others show once, few, many or a class for expanded clones.

CDR3,DNA,size,J,D,V
CASSVRTANYGYTF,TGTGCCAGCAGCGTCCGGACAGCTAACTATGGCTACACCTTC,once,TRBJ1-2,-,TRBV9
CASSFGQGAEAFF,TGTGCCAGCAGTTTTGGGCAGGGCGCTGAAGCTTTCTTT,few,TRBJ1-1,-,TRBV27
CASSQSPGGGNQPQHF,TGTGCCAGCAGCCAAAGTCCGGGCGGCGGGAATCAGCCCCAGCATTTT,-,TRBJ1-5,-,TRBV2
CASSFQWGDLVVNTEAFF,TGTGCCAGCAGTTTTCAGTGGGGCGATCTAGTGGTGAACACTGAAGCTTTCTTT,-,TRBJ1-1,-,TRBV28
CASSRTGTSDTDTQYF,TGTGCCAGCAGCAGAACCGGGACTAGCGATACAGATACGCAGTATTTT,-,TRBJ2-3,TRBD2,TRBV7-2
CASIPTQGGNYGYTF,TGTGCCAGCATTCCTACTCAGGGAGGGAACTATGGCTACACCTTC,few,TRBJ1-2,-,TRBV2
CASKSGGTEAFF,TGTGCCAGTAAGTCGGGGGGCACTGAAGCTTTCTTT,-,TRBJ1-1,-,TRBV19
CASSAGGSYGYTF,TGTGCCAGCAGTGCGGGGGGCAGCTATGGCTACACCTTC,few,TRBJ1-2,-,TRBV2
CASQGSFRSYEQYF,TGTGCCAGCCAGGGTAGTTTTCGGTCCTACGAGCAGTACTTC,-,TRBJ2-7,-,TRBV28
CASSYSGGQWKYF,TGTGCCAGCAGTTACTCGGGCGGACAGTGGAAGTACTTC,-,TRBJ2-5,-,TRBV6-5
CASSTGTDYEQYF,TGTGCCAGCAGCACCGGGACGGACTACGAGCAGTACTTC,few,TRBJ2-7,-,TRBV5-4
CASSYRRTGNSPLHF,TGTGCCAGCAGCTATCGGCGGACAGGGAATTCACCCCTCCACTTT,-,TRBJ1-6,TRBD1,TRBV5-6
CSVERGAESYGYTF,TGCAGCGTTGAACGGGGGGCCGAGAGCTATGGCTACACCTTC,-,TRBJ1-2,-,TRBV29-1
CASSATGAVNTDTQYF,TGTGCCAGCAGCGCGACAGGGGCTGTGAATACAGATACGCAGTATTTT,-,TRBJ2-3,TRBD1,TRBV9
CASGLPGQGGKGKPRNTVTEAFF,TGTGCTAGTGGTTTGCCGGGACAGGGTGGAAAAGGCAAACCTAGGAACACTGTCACTGAAGCTTTCTTT,-,TRBJ1-1,TRBD1,TRBV12-5
CASSLAGSETQYF,TGTGCCAGCAGCTTAGCAGGCTCCGAGACCCAGTACTTC,-,TRBJ2-5,-,TRBV7-8
CASSLTGGNQPQHF,TGTGCCAGCAGTTTAACAGGGGGTAACCAGCCCCAGCATTTT,few,TRBJ1-5,TRBD1,TRBV27
CAISGEGSSYNEQFF,TGTGCCATCAGTGGGGAGGGGAGCTCCTACAATGAGCAGTTCTTC,-,TRBJ2-1,TRBD2,TRBV10-3
CASSLAAGGRTGELFF,TGTGCCAGCAGCTTGGCCGCAGGGGGGCGGACCGGGGAGCTGTTTTTT,-,TRBJ2-2,-,TRBV5-4
CASRPGTDNTEAFF,TGCGCCAGCAGACCTGGGACGGACAACACTGAAGCTTTCTTT,-,TRBJ1-1,-,TRBV5-1
CASSGTANTEAFF,TGTGCCAGTAGTGGGACAGCAAACACTGAAGCTTTCTTT,-,TRBJ1-1,TRBD1,TRBV19
CASSFGSGQETQYF,TGTGCCAGCAGCTTCGGGAGCGGACAAGAGACCCAGTACTTC,-,TRBJ2-5,-,TRBV5-6
CASSLAGVSYNEQFF,TGTGCCAGCAGCTTAGCGGGTGTCTCCTACAATGAGCAGTTCTTC,-,TRBJ2-1,-,TRBV5-4
CASSLTFNEQFF,TGTGCCAGCAGCCTTACCTTCAATGAGCAGTTCTTC,once,TRBJ2-1,-,TRBV5-6
CASSLGQGPYEQYF,TGTGCCAGCAGCTTGGGACAGGGTCCCTACGAGCAGTACTTC,-,TRBJ2-7,TRBD1,TRBV5-4
CASSVTFGEQYF,TGTGCCAGCAGCGTAACGTTTGGCGAGCAGTACTTC,few,TRBJ2-7,-,TRBV9
CATESRDSNTEAFF,TGTGCCACCGAGTCCCGGGACAGTAACACTGAAGCTTTCTTT,-,TRBJ1-1,TRBD1,TRBV2
CASSGQASGANVLTF,TGTGCCAGCAGTGGACAGGCCTCTGGGGCCAACGTCCTGACTTTC,once,TRBJ2-6,-,TRBV6-4
CASSLGDRSYEQYF,TGTGCCAGCAGCTTAGGGGACAGGTCCTACGAGCAGTACTTC,-,TRBJ2-7,TRBD1,TRBV7-9
CSVGQGNEKLFF,TGCAGCGTTGGGCAGGGTAACGAAAAACTGTTTTTT,-,TRBJ1-4,-,TRBV29-1
CASSGDLAGWQFF,TGTGCCAGCAGTGGGGATCTAGCGGGATGGCAGTTCTTC,-,TRBJ2-1,TRBD2,TRBV6-1
CASTESSYEQYF,TGTGCCAGCACAGAGTCCTCCTACGAGCAGTACTTC,-,TRBJ2-7,-,TRBV2
CASSSTDLPGSYEQYF,TGTGCCAGCAGCTCCACGGACTTACCCGGTTCCTACGAGCAGTACTTC,-,TRBJ2-7,-,TRBV7-9
CASSPNPTSGSYNEQFF,TGTGCCAGCAGCCCCAACCCAACTAGCGGCTCCTACAATGAGCAGTTCTTC,-,TRBJ2-1,TRBD2,TRBV11-3
CASLRDRLYEQYF,TGTGCCAGCCTTCGGGACAGACTCTACGAGCAGTACTTC,-,TRBJ2-7,TRBD1,TRBV2
CSVKRVGTEAFF,TGCAGCGTGAAAAGGGTGGGCACTGAAGCTTTCTTT,-,TRBJ1-1,-,TRBV29-1
CASSLLVGVNTEAFF,TGTGCCAGCAGCTTACTCGTTGGAGTGAACACTGAAGCTTTCTTT,-,TRBJ1-1,-,TRBV11-2
CASSPNRAVEQYF,TGTGCCAGCTCACCAAACAGGGCAGTCGAGCAGTACTTC,-,TRBJ2-7,-,TRBV18
CASSLVGVAGGPLHNEQFF,TGTGCCAGCAGCTTAGTAGGGGTGGCGGGAGGGCCTCTCCACAATGAGCAGTTCTTC,-,TRBJ2-1,TRBD2,TRBV5-5
CASSDPGGPTNTEAFF,TGTGCCAGCAGTGACCCAGGGGGCCCTACCAACACTGAAGCTTTCTTT,-,TRBJ1-1,TRBD1,TRBV6-1
CASSQDRGFNYGYTF,TGCGCCAGCAGCCAAGATCGGGGGTTTAACTATGGCTACACCTTC,-,TRBJ1-2,-,TRBV4-1
CASSFSDGGRRPQHF,TGTGCCAGCAGTTTTTCCGACGGGGGCAGGCGGCCCCAGCATTTT,-,TRBJ1-5,-,TRBV6-6
CASSFPSGARGNTIYF,TGTGCCAGCAGTTTCCCCTCGGGGGCGCGTGGAAACACCATATATTTT,-,TRBJ1-3,-,TRBV28
CASSLNRWGSTDTQYF,TGTGCCAGCAGTTTAAACCGCTGGGGGAGCACAGATACGCAGTATTTT,-,TRBJ2-3,-,TRBV28
CASSTQRGVIETQYF,TGTGCCAGTAGTACACAAAGAGGGGTAATTGAGACCCAGTACTTC,-,TRBJ2-5,-,TRBV19
CASSIGVFQGNQPQHF,TGTGCCAGTAGTATAGGGGTCTTCCAGGGGAATCAGCCCCAGCATTTT,-,TRBJ1-5,-,TRBV19
CASSFDRGGDTQYF,TGTGCCAGCAGCTTTGACAGGGGGGGAGATACGCAGTATTTT,-,TRBJ2-3,TRBD1,TRBV5-5
CASSQAGTSGGEVLPDTQYF,TGCGCCAGCAGCCAAGCCGGGACTAGCGGGGGGGAGGTCCTCCCAGATACGCAGTATTTT,-,TRBJ2-3,TRBD2,TRBV4-1
CASSPGQGWGHTEAFF,TGTGCCAGCAGTCCGGGACAGGGCTGGGGGCACACTGAAGCTTTCTTT,-,TRBJ1-1,TRBD1,TRBV27
CASSPPPGTESSYNEQFF,TGTGCCAGCTCACCCCCGCCAGGGACGGAGAGCTCCTACAATGAGCAGTTCTTC,-,TRBJ2-1,-,TRBV18
CSGTEASGQETQYF,TGCAGCGGGACTGAGGCTAGCGGGCAAGAGACCCAGTACTTC,-,TRBJ2-5,TRBD2,TRBV29-1
CASSVGTNQETQYF,TGTGCCAGCAGCGTCGGGACTAATCAAGAGACCCAGTACTTC,once,TRBJ2-5,TRBD2,TRBV9
CASSVGQLSSYNSPLHF,TGTGCCAGCAGTGTGGGCCAGTTAAGCTCCTATAATTCACCCCTCCACTTT,-,TRBJ1-6,-,TRBV6-1
CSVDNDRGLDYTF,TGCAGCGTCGACAACGACAGGGGGCTGGACTACACCTTC,-,TRBJ1-2,TRBD1,TRBV29-1
CASSEDGGSNYGYTF,TGTGCCAGCAGTGAAGACGGGGGGTCTAACTATGGCTACACCTTC,-,TRBJ1-2,-,TRBV6-1
CATQSAGIYGYTF,TGTGCCACTCAAAGTGCAGGGATCTATGGCTACACCTTC,-,TRBJ1-2,-,TRBV28